This TCR beta chain was sequenced for a study of blood T cell repertoires in COVID-19 (TCRdb year 2020). A note on the overall study: Samples from collaborators originated in the United States, Italy and Spain and spanned both the acute and convalescent phases of COVID-19. The prospective study material was composed of cDNA or gDNA derived from T cells, B-cell-depleted T cells, or PBMCs. Deeply sampled blood TCRbeta repertoires from subjects exposed to, actively infected with, or recovered from COVID-19 were included in the dataset. A freely available public database, intended as a resource for researchers studying the immune response to SARS-CoV-2, is where the repertoires were released. Samples came from the ongoing ImmuneRACE study (first 160 participants) plus 1,254 subjects from 6 global collaborators. Nearly every sample came with metadata listing a de-identified subject ID, COVID-19 status, age in years and sex. HLA class I and class II types, where available, came from metadata supplied by the sample provider rather than from assay-based typing. Study-level results and caveats: The amount of clinical and demographic metadata varied by source and participant and was provided uncurated.

From the cysteine up to the phenylalanine, the CDR3 has a length of 17 residues. Just the 51-base CDR3 DNA is kept, in frame starting at base 1. Trimming leaves V shorter by 2 bases and J shorter by 4 bases, with the junction holding 8 bases beyond the gene matches. CDR1 SGHTA and CDR2 FQGTGA were looked up in the germline V gene. For this clone: What antigen it recognizes has not been identified. No base-level quality is on record; no much larger clone is a single base apart.

The immunoSEQ Assay, a bias-controlled multiplex PCR, was used to amplify TCRbeta CDR3 regions from genomic DNA. Per the source publication's procedure: The number of nucleated cells in each sample was estimated from the amplification of reference gene primers within the assay. To quantify the absolute abundance of each unique TCRbeta CDR3 rearrangement, sequence reads were collapsed and filtered. For each sample, productive Simpson clonality was calculated by taking the square root of Simpson's diversity index across productive rearrangements. The immuneACCESS repertoire file appears here via TCRdb, limited to in-frame rearrangements. These files lack a portion of the clones; in checked studies, under half of the deficit traces to unresolved V genes, and the cause of the others is not known. V and J calls and clone size are as listed in that table; D and trimming were resolved from the DNA. The table for this sample lists about 210,000 clones; around three quarters of them were counted only once. The ten largest clones represent 7.2% of the sample.

Whole blood was collected in K2EDTA tubes by collaborating institutions according to the institutions' own protocols. Collaborator samples were shipped for TCRbeta analysis as frozen whole blood, isolated PBMCs, or DNA extracted from either sample type. This clonotype was sampled from a woman in her seventies with acute or convalescent COVID-19. The chain couples TRBV7-3 to TRBJ2-1, and TRBD2 matches 10 of the central bases. Sequenced: peripheral blood. The CDR3 reads as follows: CASSLAGASGGYNEQFF. The DNA reads TGTGCCAGCAGCTTAGCAGGGGCTAGCGGGGGTTACAATGAGCAGTTCTTC. With the rest looked up from the reference TRBV7-3 and TRBJ2-1 genes rather than sequenced, the full variable domain is GAGVSQTPSNKVTEKGKYVELRCDPISGHTALYWYRQSLGQGPEFLIYFQGTGAADDSGLPNDRFFAVRPEGSVSTLKIQRTERGDSAVYLCASSLAGASGGYNEQFFGPGTRLTVL.